This T cell receptor beta chain was captured in a study of T cells in Graves' hyperthyroidism and ophthalmopathy. Trimming took 0 bases from V and 2 from J, leaving 8 bases between them. This CDR3 comprises 14 residues. Germline V gene lookup returns CDR1 SGHKS and CDR2 YYEKEE (reference sequence). Authors of the study amplified TCR beta CDR3 regions from RNA transcripts. The HTBI primer set served for first-round RT-PCR of the TCR CDR3. TCRdb reprocessed the multiplex PCR reads with MiXCR, giving one entry per CDR3 protein. The sample comprises about 640,000 distinct CDR3 sequences, around 20% of which are singletons, and 30% to 40% rests with the top ten.

The material sequenced was blood. The clonotype comes from a young man with Graves' ophthalmopathy. V is TRBV5-5 and J is TRBJ1-2; unclear D gene. Here the CDR3 reads CASSLDPTNYGYTF. DNA for the CDR3: TGTGCCAGCAGCTTGGATCCAACCAACTATGGCTACACCTTC.